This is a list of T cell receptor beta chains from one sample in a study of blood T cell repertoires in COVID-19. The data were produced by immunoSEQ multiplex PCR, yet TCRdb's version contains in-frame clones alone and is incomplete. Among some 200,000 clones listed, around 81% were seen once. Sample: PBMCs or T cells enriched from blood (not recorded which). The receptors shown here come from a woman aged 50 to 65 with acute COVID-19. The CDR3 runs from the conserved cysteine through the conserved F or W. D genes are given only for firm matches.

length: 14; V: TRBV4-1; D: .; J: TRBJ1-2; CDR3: CASSQSDSNYGYTF
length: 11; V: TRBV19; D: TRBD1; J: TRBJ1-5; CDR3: CATGLRVPQHF
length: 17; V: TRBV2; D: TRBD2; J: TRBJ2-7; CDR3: CASSEVRTSGFSYEQYF
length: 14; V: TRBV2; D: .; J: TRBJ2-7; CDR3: CASRGDPGAYEQYF
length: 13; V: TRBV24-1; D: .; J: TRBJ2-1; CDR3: CATRGSGVNEQFF
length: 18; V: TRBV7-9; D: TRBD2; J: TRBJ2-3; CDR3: CASSPTLASGGATDTQYF
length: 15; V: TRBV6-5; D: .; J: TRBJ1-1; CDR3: CASSYSRTANTEAFF
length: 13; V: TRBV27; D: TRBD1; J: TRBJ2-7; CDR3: CAIPPTGNYEQYF
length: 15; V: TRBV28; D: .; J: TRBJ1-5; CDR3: CASTPWGGRNQPQHF
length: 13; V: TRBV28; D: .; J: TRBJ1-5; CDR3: CASSSLDIRPQHF
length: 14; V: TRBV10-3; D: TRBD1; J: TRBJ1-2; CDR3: CAISDGQEVRGYTF
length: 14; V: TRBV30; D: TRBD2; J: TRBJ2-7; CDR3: CAWNLGLAGEEQYF
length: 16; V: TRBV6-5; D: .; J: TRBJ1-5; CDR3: CASSYSSGVGNQPQHF
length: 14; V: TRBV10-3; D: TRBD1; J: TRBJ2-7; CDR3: CAISDRGRTYEQYF
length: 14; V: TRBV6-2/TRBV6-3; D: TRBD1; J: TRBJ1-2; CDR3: CASSPQGASYGYTF
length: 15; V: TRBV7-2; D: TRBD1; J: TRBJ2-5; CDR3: CASSSQGALSETQYF
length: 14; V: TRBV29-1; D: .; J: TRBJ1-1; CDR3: CSSHEANMNTEAFF
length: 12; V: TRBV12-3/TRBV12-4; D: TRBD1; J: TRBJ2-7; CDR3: CASRGQGREQYF
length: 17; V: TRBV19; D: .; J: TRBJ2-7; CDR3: CASSSEEGRGNSYEQYF
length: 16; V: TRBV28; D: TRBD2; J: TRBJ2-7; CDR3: CASTPTTSGGSYEQYF
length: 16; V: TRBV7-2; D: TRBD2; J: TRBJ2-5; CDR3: CASSLVAGLAGETQYF
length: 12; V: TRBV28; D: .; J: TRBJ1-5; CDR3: CASTADWQPQHF
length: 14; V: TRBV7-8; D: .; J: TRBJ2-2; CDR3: CASSLERGTGELFF
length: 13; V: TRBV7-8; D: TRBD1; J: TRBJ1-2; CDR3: CASSFGTGQGYTF
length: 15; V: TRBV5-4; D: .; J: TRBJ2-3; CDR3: CASSLGPADTDTQYF
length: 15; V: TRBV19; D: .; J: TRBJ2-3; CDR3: CASREDLAATDTQYF
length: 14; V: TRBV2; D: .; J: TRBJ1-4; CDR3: CASTVGGGYEKLFF
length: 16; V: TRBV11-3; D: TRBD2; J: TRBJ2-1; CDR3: CASSSRTSGGYNEQFF
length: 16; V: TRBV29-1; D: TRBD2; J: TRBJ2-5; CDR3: CSVEDRSGVLGETQYF
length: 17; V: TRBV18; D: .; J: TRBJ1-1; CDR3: CASSPGGGLVRNTEAFF
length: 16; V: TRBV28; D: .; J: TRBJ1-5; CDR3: CASSLGGIMSNQPQHF
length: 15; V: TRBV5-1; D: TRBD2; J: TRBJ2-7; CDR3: CASSFSSGGRYEQYF
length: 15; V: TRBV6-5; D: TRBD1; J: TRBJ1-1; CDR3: CASSLGQGMYTEAFF
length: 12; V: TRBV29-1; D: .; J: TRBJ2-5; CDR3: CSVGLGSETQYF
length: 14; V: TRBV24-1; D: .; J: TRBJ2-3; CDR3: CATSGQGITDTQYF
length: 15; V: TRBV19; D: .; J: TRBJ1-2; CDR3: CASSPALGTSYGYTF
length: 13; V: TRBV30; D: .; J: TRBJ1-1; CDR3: CAWSNHMNTEAFF
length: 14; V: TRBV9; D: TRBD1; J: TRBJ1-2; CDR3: CASSTRDRAYGHTF